These 31 T cell receptor beta chains were sequenced from one sample in a study of early T cells in non-severe SARS-CoV-2 infection. One entry per CDR3 protein, called by TCRdb with MiXCR from the 5' RACE reads. Of roughly 68,000 distinct CDR3 sequences listed, over 4% are singletons. Sample: whole blood. The receptors stem from an adult who was a healthcare worker with PCR-confirmed SARS-CoV-2 infection or an uninfected control (not recorded which).

This clonotype has ten or more counts. The chain recombines TRBV7-6 with TRBJ2-3, with D perhaps assigned TRBD1 or TRBD2 (6 bases each). Trimming pared 1 base from V and 2 bases from J, leaving 10 bases between. The CDR3 is made up of 15 amino acids. Germline V gene data show CDR1 as SGHVS and CDR2 as FNYEAQ. CDR3 sequence reads: CASSLVGGNTDTQYF. In DNA, the CDR3 is TGTGCCAGCAGCTTAGTAGGGGGGAACACAGATACGCAGTATTTT.

This clonotype was detected many times. The CDR3, as DNA: TGTGCCAGCAGTTCAGTGGGGGGGGAGCAGTTCTTC. It is translated as CASSSVGGEQFF. The chain recombines TRBV6-2 or TRBV6-3 with TRBJ2-1, with TRBD2 matching over 7 bases. The length of the CDR3 is 12 residues. Germline V gives CDR1 MNHEY, CDR2 SVGEGT. The V segment lost 4 bases and the J segment 10 bases; nucleotides outside the gene matches: 4.

This clonotype was seen many times. The chain is built from TRBV11-1 and TRBJ2-7; D call uncertain. The germline CDR1 and CDR2 sequences are SGHAT and FQDESV (reference sequence). Trimming removed 3 bases from V and 1 base from J, with 7 bases in between. The CDR3 spans 13 residues. This CDR3 is CASSFGGSYEQYF. Here the CDR3 DNA reads TGTGCCAGCAGCTTTGGCGGTTCCTACGAGCAGTACTTC.

This clonotype was found many times. The chain is built from TRBV12-3 or TRBV12-4 and TRBJ1-2, with D perhaps matching TRBD1 (5 bases). This CDR3 contains 14 residues. Trimming shortened V by 5 bases and J by 8 bases, and 18 bases separated the two germline ends. In nucleotides, the CDR3 is TGTGCCAGCAGTCCCGTTCAGGGAACTCGGGGCTACACCTTC. Translation: CASSPVQGTRGYTF.

This sequence joins TRBV19 and TRBJ2-3, with D possibly matching TRBD1 (6 bases). This CDR3 has 16 residues. Trimming removed 3 bases from V and 2 bases from J, with 15 bases in between. Germline lookup yields CDR1 LNHDA and CDR2 SQIVND (reference sequence). CDR3 sequence: CASSMGAPSTTDTQYF. Here the CDR3 DNA reads TGTGCCAGTAGTATGGGGGCTCCCTCGACCACAGATACGCAGTATTTT.

This clonotype was seen a handful of times. The chain joins TRBV20-1 to TRBJ1-1; D is unclear. The CDR3 spans 12 residues. Trimming removed 2 bases at V and 1 base at J, with 5 bases between. The V gene's germline CDR1 is DFQATT and CDR2 SNEGSKA (reference sequence). CDR3 region: CSARSGNTEAFF. CDR3 DNA sequence: TGCAGTGCTAGATCTGGGAACACTGAAGCTTTCTTT.

This clonotype has only a few counts. V gene TRBV19 combines with J gene TRBJ2-3, with 7 bases lining up with TRBD2. Trimming at V came to 4 bases and at J to 4 bases, leaving 2 bases not matched to a gene. Germline V gives CDR1 LNHDA, CDR2 SQIVND (reference sequence). CDR3 length equals 13 residues. CDR3 coding DNA: TGTGCCAGTAGTAGGGGGGGAGCAGATACGCAGTATTTT. This sequence encodes CASSRGGADTQYF.

This clonotype was counted at least ten times. The chain joins TRBV4-1 to TRBJ2-7; no reliable D call. The V gene's germline CDR1 is MGHRA and CDR2 YSYEKL. The germline V and J ends were trimmed by 5 bases and 3 bases, with 20 bases remaining between them. The CDR3 covers 16 residues. The CDR3 sequence: CASSDEGIDSYYEQYF. CDR3 DNA sequence: TGCGCCAGCAGCGATGAAGGAATAGACTCGTACTACGAGCAGTACTTC.

The table lists this clonotype with many counts. The rearrangement links TRBV24-1 to TRBJ2-3; no reliable D call. CDR1 KGHDR and CDR2 SFDVKD come from the germline V gene. V gave up 4 bases and J gave up 6 bases, with 10 bases separating them. The CDR3 extends over 13 amino acids. The CDR3 bases are TGTGCCACCAGTGAGGCGGCGGTGGATACGCAGTATTTT. This sequence encodes CATSEAAVDTQYF.

This chain uses TRBV6-2 or TRBV6-3 with TRBJ1-2; D possibly corresponds to TRBD1 (5 bases). Between the trimmed V and J ends, which lost 10 bases and 4 bases, there was a span of 16 bases. The CDR3 consists of 13 residues. Germline assignment: CDR1 MNHEY and CDR2 SVGEGT. Here the CDR3 reads CATLRGDLYGYTF. In DNA, the CDR3 is TGTGCCACCCTCCGTGGGGACCTCTATGGCTACACCTTC.

This clonotype appeared many times. The chain uses TRBV19 and TRBJ2-2; D may be TRBD1 or TRBD2 (5 bases each). Germline V lookup: CDR1 LNHDA, CDR2 SQIVND (reference sequence). V gave up 10 bases and J gave up 0 bases, with 12 bases separating them. The CDR3 sequence is 14 residues long. The CDR3 DNA is TGTGCCACGGGGCTCCTAGCGAACACCGGGGAGCTGTTTTTT. Translating it yields CATGLLANTGELFF.

On this clonotype: It may be a read error: a sequence one base away is much more abundant. The chain recombines TRBV2 with TRBJ1-1; D is unresolved. CDR1 is SNHLY, CDR2 FYNNEI, per germline. CDR3 length equals 13 residues. Trimming pared 6 bases from V and 3 bases from J, leaving 11 bases between. The DNA of the CDR3 is TGTGCCAGCAGCTTGTGGCAATACACTGAAGCTTTCTTT. Translating it yields CASSLWQYTEAFF. Based on the CDR3 plus reference TRBV2 and TRBJ1-1, the full variable domain is EPEVTQTPSHQVTQMGQEVILRCVPISNHLYFYWYRQILGQKVEFLVSFYNNEISEKSEIFDDQFSVERPDGSNFTLKIRSTKLEDSAMYFCASSLWQYTEAFFGQGTRLTVV.

The V call is TRBV3-1, the J call TRBJ1-3; D is perhaps TRBD1 (5 bases). The germline CDR1 and CDR2 sequences are LGHDT and YNNKEL (reference sequence). The CDR3 runs 16 residues. Trimming took off 3 bases at V and 0 bases at J, with 12 bases between the two ends. The CDR3 reads CASSHPGHHSGNTIYF. Here the CDR3 DNA reads TGTGCCAGCAGCCACCCTGGACATCACTCTGGAAACACCATATATTTT.

This clonotype was counted at least ten times. The chain recombines TRBV7-2 with TRBJ2-7; 8 bases fit TRBD1. CDR3 length: 14 amino acids. Germline V CDR1 and CDR2: SGHTA, FQGNSA. The junction had 7 bases not matched to a gene; V was cut back by 2 bases and J by 7 bases. As DNA, the CDR3 is TGTGCCAGCAGCTTACTGGGACAGGCAGGGGAGCAGTACTTC. Translating gives CASSLLGQAGEQYF.

This clonotype was seen more than once but under ten times. This chain joins TRBV5-1 and TRBJ2-3, with D uncertain. There are 14 residues in the CDR3. The germline gives CDR1 SGHRS, CDR2 YFSETQ. Trimming took off 0 bases at V and 0 bases at J, with 5 bases between the two ends. CDR3 DNA sequence: TGCGCCAGCAGCTTGGAGGGTAGCACAGATACGCAGTATTTT. Translation gives CASSLEGSTDTQYF.

This clonotype turned up a few times. The genes are TRBV4-2 and TRBJ2-1, with TRBD2 matching over 10 bases. The length of the CDR3 is 16 residues. The V segment lost 4 bases and the J segment 8 bases; nucleotides outside the gene matches: 11. Germline CDR1 and CDR2: LGHNA and YNFKEQ. CDR3 in amino acids: CASSPPASGSFDEQFF. CDR3 sequence (DNA): TGTGCCAGCAGCCCCCCCGCTAGCGGGAGCTTCGATGAGCAGTTCTTC.

In this sample, this clonotype turned up many times. J is TRBJ1-4 and V is TRBV20-1, with unresolved D. This CDR3 has 13 residues. The V and J ends lost 8 bases and 7 bases respectively, with 17 bases between them. Germline V gene lookup returns CDR1 DFQATT and CDR2 SNEGSKA (reference sequence). The CDR3 here is CSFPGPQAEKLFF. In nucleotides, the CDR3 is TGCAGTTTCCCGGGCCCCCAGGCTGAAAAACTGTTTTTT.

In its sample, this clonotype was seen many times. The chain combines TRBV5-1 with TRBJ2-5; D uncertain. The germline V and J ends were trimmed by 0 bases and 4 bases, with 7 bases remaining between them. There are 13 residues in the CDR3. Germline V gene lookup returns CDR1 SGHRS and CDR2 YFSETQ. CDR3 region: CASSLEFIETQYF. The CDR3 region has the DNA TGCGCCAGCAGCTTGGAGTTCATAGAGACCCAGTACTTC.

This clonotype was counted ten times or more. This rearrangement joins TRBV3-1 to TRBJ1-2; D perhaps matches TRBD1 (6 bases). CDR1 LGHDT and CDR2 YNNKEL come from the germline V gene (reference sequence). CDR3 length equals 14 residues. Trimming shortened V by 1 base and J by 4 bases, and 10 bases separated the two germline ends. In DNA, the CDR3 is TGTGCCAGCAGCCAAGGAAACAGGGCCTATGGCTACACCTTC. It is translated as CASSQGNRAYGYTF.

In this sample, this clonotype turned up many times. This chain connects TRBV13 to TRBJ1-1; 8 positions agree with TRBD1. Germline lookup yields CDR1 PRHDT and CDR2 FYEKMQ (reference sequence). With V trimmed by 4 bases and J by 6 bases, 19 bases remained unmatched. This CDR3 is 18 amino acids long. The CDR3 nucleotides are TGTGCCAGCAGCTCGATTTGGCTAGTAACAGGGGGACGGGCTGAAGCTTTCTTT. Protein sequence: CASSSIWLVTGGRAEAFF.

This clonotype was counted at least ten times. This chain joins TRBV19 and TRBJ2-7; D is possibly TRBD1 or TRBD2 (5 bases each). The CDR3 consists of 13 residues. Germline assignment: CDR1 LNHDA and CDR2 SQIVND (reference sequence). Deletions cut 10 bases from V and 2 bases from J, with 15 bases between. For the CDR3, the DNA is TGTGCCACCGCCTACGGGGACGCCTACGAGCAGTACTTC. It translates to CATAYGDAYEQYF.

This clonotype was counted ten times or more. The rearrangement uses TRBV11-2 and TRBJ1-1; D call uncertain. V gave up 0 bases and J gave up 1 base, with 3 bases separating them. The length of the CDR3 is 13 residues. Germline V lookup: CDR1 SGHAT, CDR2 FQNNGV. CDR3 coding DNA: TGTGCCAGCAGCTTAGAACGGAACACTGAAGCTTTCTTT. Translation gives CASSLERNTEAFF.

This clonotype has just a few counts. The chain employs TRBV28 and TRBJ2-7; the D gene could be TRBD1 or TRBD2 (5 bases each). CDR3 length: 15 residues. The V end was cut by 2 bases, the J end by 6 bases, with 17 bases between. The germline V gene has CDR1 MDHEN and CDR2 SYDVKM. CDR3 coding DNA: TGTGCCAGCAGTTTAGAGTTCGGGACCGCCCCCGAGCAGTACTTC. It codes for CASSLEFGTAPEQYF. Based on the CDR3 plus reference TRBV28 and TRBJ2-7, the full variable domain is DVKVTQSSRYLVKRTGEKVFLECVQDMDHENMFWYRQDPGLGLRLIYFSYDVKMKEKGDIPEGYSVSREKKERFSLILESASTNQTSMYLCASSLEFGTAPEQYFGPGTRLTVT.

This clonotype was counted at least ten times. The genes are TRBV7-9 and TRBJ1-2, with D tentatively TRBD1 (5 bases). Germline CDR1 reads SEHNR; CDR2 reads FQNEAQ (reference sequence). This CDR3 comprises 15 residues. The V gene lost 4 bases and the J gene lost 4 bases, with 16 bases spanning the gap. CDR3 sequence: CASSSQLLDSYGYTF. The CDR3 nucleotides are TGTGCCAGCAGCTCCCAACTCCTTGACAGCTATGGCTACACCTTC.

This clonotype appeared many times. The rearrangement joins TRBV24-1 to TRBJ2-1; D possibly corresponds to TRBD1 (5 bases). The CDR3 is 16 amino acids. Deletions cut 4 bases from V and 0 bases from J, with 12 bases between. CDR1 KGHDR and CDR2 SFDVKD come from the germline V gene. This CDR3 reads CATSDPRQYSYNEQFF. The CDR3 DNA reads TGTGCCACCAGTGACCCCCGACAGTACTCCTACAATGAGCAGTTCTTC.

The sample holds many counts of this clonotype. The chain recombines TRBV7-2 with TRBJ2-3; a weak D match, TRBD1 (5 bases). CDR1 and CDR2 from the germline V gene are SGHTA and FQGNSA. The CDR3 is 17 amino acids. Trimming removed 1 base from V and 1 base from J, with 15 bases in between. CDR3 in amino acids: CASSLVLAGWGTDTQYF. CDR3 DNA: TGTGCCAGCAGCTTAGTATTAGCAGGGTGGGGCACAGATACGCAGTATTTT.

A note on this clonotype: This may arise from a read error, as a much more abundant clone is one base away. This sequence joins TRBV6-2 or TRBV6-3 and TRBJ1-3; D is perhaps TRBD1 (5 bases). The CDR3 extends over 13 amino acids. V lost 6 bases and J lost 7, with 13 bases in between. Germline assignment: CDR1 MNHEY and CDR2 SVGEGT. Here the CDR3 DNA reads TGTGCCAGCAGGACGACAGAGGCGAACACCATATATTTT. It translates to CASRTTEANTIYF.

This clonotype was picked up many times. This chain joins TRBV6-6 and TRBJ2-1; D could derive from TRBD1 or TRBD2 (5 bases each). The germline V and J ends were trimmed by 8 bases and 5 bases, with 16 bases remaining between them. CDR1 MNHNY and CDR2 SVGAGI come from the germline V gene (reference sequence). CDR3 length: 14 amino acids. The CDR3 protein is CASVGTRVNNEQFF. CDR3 nucleotides: TGTGCCAGCGTCGGGACCCGGGTAAACAATGAGCAGTTCTTC.

V gene TRBV13 combines with J gene TRBJ2-3; D is unresolved. Germline V CDR1 and CDR2: PRHDT, FYEKMQ (reference sequence). The CDR3 is made up of 19 amino acids. The V end was cut by 0 bases, the J end by 0 bases, with 19 bases between. The CDR3 spells CASSLGRPTYPKSTDTQYF. The CDR3 nucleotides are TGTGCCAGCAGCTTAGGCAGGCCCACGTACCCGAAAAGCACAGATACGCAGTATTTT. Filled out from reference TRBV13 and TRBJ2-3, the complete variable domain reads AAGVIQSPRHLIKEKRETATLKCYPIPRHDTVYWYQQGPGQDPQFLISFYEKMQSDKGSIPDRFSAQQFSDYHSELNMSSLELGDSALYFCASSLGRPTYPKSTDTQYFGPGTRLTVL.

This clonotype was seen ten or more times. The V gene is TRBV18, the J gene TRBJ2-6; D not certain. The CDR3 loop spans 14 amino acids. With 3 bases removed from V and 2 bases from J, the gap between germline ends came to 5 bases. Germline assignment: CDR1 KGHSH and CDR2 LQKENI. The CDR3: CASSPAAGANVLTF. DNA of the CDR3: TGTGCCAGCTCACCGGCAGCTGGGGCCAACGTCCTGACTTTC.

This clonotype appeared a few times. This chain links TRBV6-1 with TRBJ2-2; perhaps TRBD2 as D (5 bases). Germline lookup yields CDR1 MNHNS and CDR2 SASEGT. V was pared by 10 bases and J by 3 bases, with 15 bases between. CDR3 length: 14 amino acids. The CDR3 protein is CATIARADTGELFF. The CDR3, as DNA: TGTGCCACCATTGCGCGGGCAGACACCGGGGAGCTGTTTTTT.